The 3 T cell receptor beta chains below come from one sample, sequenced in a study of response to subunit inactivated influenza vaccine. TCRdb reprocessed the RT-PCR reads with MiXCR, giving one entry per CDR3 protein. The sample includes around 710,000 distinct CDR3 sequences, 11% to 15% of them seen just once. The sequences come from PBMCs from blood, collected roughly 2 weeks before vaccination. The receptor source for this set is a man between 50 and 59 years old who received an inactivated influenza vaccine.

This clonotype was found a few times. CDR3 nucleotide sequence: TGCAGTGCTAGCGGGTACCAAGAGACCCAGTACTTC. It encodes CSASGYQETQYF. The chain couples TRBV20-1 to TRBJ2-5; D unclear. The CDR3 sequence is 12 residues long. Germline lookup yields CDR1 DFQATT and CDR2 SNEGSKA (reference sequence). V was clipped by 3 bases and J by 0 bases, with 5 bases between them.

About this clonotype: The junction departs from germline at one end; a sequencing error may be responsible. The V and J genes are TRBV20-1 and TRBJ2-2; D ambiguous. This CDR3 has 17 residues. Germline V gene sequence: CDR1 DFQATT, CDR2 SNEGSKA (reference sequence). CDR3 nucleotide sequence: TGCTGTGCTAGAGATACAAGGAGACTCGCGAACACCGGGGAGCTGTTTTTT. It is translated as CCARDTRRLANTGELFF.

V is TRBV20-1 and J is TRBJ2-6; weak D call: TRBD1 (6 bases). The length of the CDR3 is 15 residues. Germline lookup yields CDR1 DFQATT and CDR2 SNEGSKA (reference sequence). Trimming stripped 1 base from V and 2 bases from J, with 9 bases between. In DNA form, the CDR3 reads TGCAGTGCTAGAGGACAGGTCACTGGGGCCAACGTCCTGACTTTC. This encodes CSARGQVTGANVLTF.